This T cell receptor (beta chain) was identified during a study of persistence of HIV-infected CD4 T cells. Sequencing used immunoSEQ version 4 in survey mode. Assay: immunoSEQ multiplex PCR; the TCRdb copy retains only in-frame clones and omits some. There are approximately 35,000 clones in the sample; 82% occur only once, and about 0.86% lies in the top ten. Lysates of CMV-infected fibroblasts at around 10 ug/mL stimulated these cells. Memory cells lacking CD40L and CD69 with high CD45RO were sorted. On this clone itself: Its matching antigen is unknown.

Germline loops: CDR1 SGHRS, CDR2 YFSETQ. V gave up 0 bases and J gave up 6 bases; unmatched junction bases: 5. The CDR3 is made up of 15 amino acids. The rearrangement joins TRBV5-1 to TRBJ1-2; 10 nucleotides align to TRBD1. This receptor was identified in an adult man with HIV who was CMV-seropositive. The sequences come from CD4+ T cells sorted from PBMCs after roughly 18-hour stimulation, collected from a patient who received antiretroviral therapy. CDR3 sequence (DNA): TGCGCCAGCAGCTTGGCTCCGGGACAGGGGAATGGCTACACCTTC. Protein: CASSLAPGQGNGYTF.